The 31 T cell receptor beta chains listed next were all sequenced from one sample in a study of vaccination effects on CD4 cells after COVID-19. No antigens are known for them. Cultured cells yielded isolated CD4+ T cells after less than 11 days. Each participant was administered two doses of either the BNT162b2 or the mRNA-1273 vaccine. The data were produced by immunoSEQ multiplex PCR, yet TCRdb's version contains in-frame clones alone and is incomplete. This sample yields about 73,000 clones, of which roughly four fifths are seen a single time; less than 2.5% belongs to the top ten. The sample here was CD4+ T cells from PBMCs cultured without peptide, taken after COVID-19 vaccination. Receptors were obtained from a human donor who received a COVID-19 vaccine.

The V and J genes are TRBV2 and TRBJ2-5; D is unclear. Germline-derived CDR1 and CDR2 are SNHLY and FYNNEI. The V end was cut by 3 bases, the J end by 5 bases, with 10 bases between. The CDR3 loop spans 13 amino acids. The CDR3 region has the DNA TGTGCCAGCAGTGATCGGACGCGCGAGACCCAGTACTTC. It specifies CASSDRTRETQYF.

The V call is TRBV5-1, the J call TRBJ2-5; TRBD2 agrees at 8 bases. The V gene's germline CDR1 is SGHRS and CDR2 YFSETQ. The V gene end was trimmed by 3 bases and the J gene end by 3 bases; junction bases not matched to a gene: 7. The CDR3 contains 15 residues. The chain's CDR3 is CASSSSPGLEETQYF. Here the CDR3 DNA reads TGCGCCAGCAGCTCCAGCCCGGGACTAGAAGAGACCCAGTACTTC.

The rearrangement uses TRBV30 and TRBJ1-5; tentatively, D is TRBD1 (5 bases). V was pared by 2 bases and J by 5 bases, with 10 bases between. The CDR3 sequence is 13 residues long. Germline V lookup: CDR1 GTSNPN, CDR2 SVGIG (reference sequence). The DNA for the CDR3 is TGTGCCTGGAGTCCTACAGGTTATCAGCCCCAGCATTTT. It translates to CAWSPTGYQPQHF. Full variable domain (rest looked up from reference TRBV30 and TRBJ1-5): SQTIHQWPATLVQPVGSPLSLECTVEGTSNPNLYWYRQAAGRGLQLLFYSVGIGQISSEVPQNLSASRPQDRQFILSSKKLLLSDSGFYLCAWSPTGYQPQHFGDGTRLSIL.

The chain joins TRBV28 to TRBJ1-3; maybe TRBD1 (6 bases). The CDR3 consists of 14 residues. The germline V and J ends were trimmed by 5 bases and 3 bases, with 11 bases remaining between them. Germline V lookup: CDR1 MDHEN, CDR2 SYDVKM. The CDR3 nucleotides are TGTGCCAGCAGTCTTACAGGGCTTGGAAACACCATATATTTT. It specifies CASSLTGLGNTIYF.

This clone was detected a few times. The chain links TRBV5-1 to TRBJ1-2, with unresolved D. The CDR3 is 15 residues long. Germline lookup yields CDR1 SGHRS and CDR2 YFSETQ. V was cut by 0 bases and J by 0 bases, with 9 bases left in between. In DNA form, the CDR3 reads TGCGCCAGCAGCTTGGTCGTTGGATCTAACTATGGCTACACCTTC. Residues: CASSLVVGSNYGYTF.

V is TRBV2 and J is TRBJ2-7, with a possible D match to TRBD1 (5 bases). Germline CDR1 reads SNHLY; CDR2 reads FYNNEI. The CDR3 contains 13 residues. The V end was cut by 3 bases, the J end by 3 bases, with 9 bases between. The DNA for the CDR3 is TGTGCCAGCAGTGAGAGGACAAACTACGAGCAGTACGTC. Protein sequence: CASSERTNYEQYV.

This chain joins TRBV29-1 and TRBJ2-5; the match to TRBD1 covers 7 bases. The CDR3 loop spans 14 amino acids. J was trimmed by 2 bases and V by 6 bases; bases with no gene match: 9. CDR1 and CDR2 (germline): SQVTM, ANQGSEA. This chain's CDR3 is CSVSKGDRQETQYF. The CDR3 nucleotides read TGCAGCGTCTCAAAGGGGGACAGACAAGAGACCCAGTACTTC.

The rearrangement uses TRBV19 and TRBJ2-2; D may be TRBD1 (5 bases). The germline V gene encodes CDR1 LNHDA and CDR2 SQIVND (reference sequence). The CDR3 runs to 14 residues. V lost 3 bases and J lost 1, with 6 bases in between. This chain's CDR3 is CASSITGNTGELFF. The CDR3 bases are TGTGCCAGTAGTATTACAGGGAACACCGGGGAGCTGTTTTTT.

The rearrangement links TRBV2 to TRBJ2-2; D is unresolved. Germline lookup yields CDR1 SNHLY and CDR2 FYNNEI. The CDR3 runs to 15 residues. With 3 bases removed from V and 0 bases from J, the gap between germline ends came to 8 bases. CDR3 nucleotides: TGTGCCAGCAGTGAGGTCAGATCGAACACCGGGGAGCTGTTTTTT. It translates to CASSEVRSNTGELFF.

The CDR3 spells CASSQERGGLGYTF. The CDR3 nucleotides read TGCGCCAGCAGCCAAGAAAGGGGGGGCCTTGGCTACACCTTC. V and J are TRBV4-3 and TRBJ1-2, with TRBD1 as a possible D gene (6 bases). Trimming removed 0 bases from V and 7 bases from J, with 12 bases in between. The CDR3 covers 14 residues. CDR1 and CDR2 from the germline V gene are LGHNA and YSLEER.

This clone came up once. This sequence joins TRBV27 and TRBJ1-2, with 7 bases matching TRBD1. Germline assignment: CDR1 MNHEY and CDR2 SMNVEV (reference sequence). Losses at the gene ends were 5 bases for V and 6 bases for J; bases not matched to a gene: 9. The CDR3 totals 14 residues. CDR3 bases: TGTGCCAGCAGTCTCAACAGGGGAGGTCATGGCTACACCTTC. This encodes CASSLNRGGHGYTF.

The chain is built from TRBV14 and TRBJ2-7; D is uncertain. The CDR3 is 13 residues long. Trimming left V 1 base short and J 10 bases short, with 14 bases between. Germline V CDR1 and CDR2: SGHDN, FVKESK. Here the CDR3 reads CASSQVGTVTQYV. The CDR3 nucleotides read TGTGCCAGCAGCCAAGTAGGCACGGTTACCCAGTACGTC.

This chain uses TRBV12-5 with TRBJ1-1, with 7 bases lining up with TRBD1. CDR1 and CDR2 (germline): LGHNT, FRNRAP. V shed 1 base, J shed 5 bases, and the junction held 4 bases outside the gene matches. The CDR3 has 14 amino acids. CDR3 sequence reads: CASGLGQGGTEAFF. For the CDR3, the DNA is TGTGCTAGTGGTTTGGGGCAGGGGGGAACTGAAGCTTTCTTT. Variable domain in full (rest from reference TRBV12-5 and TRBJ1-1): DARVTQTPRHKVTEMGQEVTMRCQPILGHNTVFWYRQTMMQGLELLAYFRNRAPLDDSGMPKDRFSAEMPDATLATLKIQPSEPRDSAVYFCASGLGQGGTEAFFGQGTRLTVV.

DNA of the CDR3: TGTGCCACCGCTCGGGGGGGTAACAATGAGCAGTTCTTC. Encoded protein: CATARGGNNEQFF. The chain has TRBV7-3 and TRBJ2-1; 8 bases are shared with TRBD2. The V segment lost 10 bases and the J segment 5 bases; nucleotides outside the gene matches: 7. Germline CDR1 is SGHTA and CDR2 is FQGTGA. CDR3 length: 13 residues.

This clone has a handful of counts. The genes are TRBV7-8 and TRBJ1-3, with 7 bases lining up with TRBD1. Trimming removed 3 bases from V and 0 bases from J; junction bases left unmatched: 5. The CDR3 extends over 16 amino acids. Germline CDR1 is SGHVS and CDR2 is FQNEAQ. DNA of the CDR3: TGTGCCAGCAGCTTGACAGGGTTGGCCTCTGGAAACACCATATATTTT. It codes for CASSLTGLASGNTIYF.

The chain recombines TRBV28 with TRBJ1-1, with 7 positions matching TRBD1. V lost 4 bases and J lost 4; bases outside the gene matches: 9. The CDR3 totals 15 residues. The V gene's germline CDR1 is MDHEN and CDR2 SYDVKM. The chain's CDR3 is CASSWRTGGRTEAFF. For the CDR3, the DNA is TGTGCCAGCAGTTGGCGGACAGGAGGCCGCACTGAAGCTTTCTTT.

The chain is built from TRBV6-5 and TRBJ2-1, with D uncertain. The length of the CDR3 is 13 residues. V was clipped by 6 bases and J by 3 bases, with 9 bases between them. Germline CDR1 is MNHEY and CDR2 is SVGAGI. The CDR3 region is CASRAEYYNEQFF. The CDR3 DNA sequence: TGTGCCAGCAGAGCTGAGTACTACAATGAGCAGTTCTTC.

The V call is TRBV9, the J call TRBJ2-1; 15 bases agree with TRBD2. Trimming removed 2 bases from V and 7 bases from J; junction bases left unmatched: 7. Germline CDR1 reads SGDLS; CDR2 reads YYNGEE. The CDR3 contains 17 residues. The CDR3 is CASSVGLAGGPGNEQFF. The CDR3 DNA follows: TGTGCCAGCAGCGTCGGACTAGCGGGGGGGCCAGGAAATGAGCAGTTCTTC.

The chain has TRBV19 and TRBJ1-5; D is possibly TRBD1 (5 bases). Germline assignment: CDR1 LNHDA and CDR2 SQIVND (reference sequence). V gave up 5 bases and J gave up 7 bases, with 21 bases separating them. The CDR3 consists of 16 residues. The CDR3 DNA reads TGTGCCAGTAGTTCATTAGGTCGGGGGGTGGTACAGCCCCAGCATTTT. As protein: CASSSLGRGVVQPQHF.

This chain joins TRBV7-9 and TRBJ1-5; D is possibly TRBD1 (5 bases). Germline V gene lookup returns CDR1 SEHNR and CDR2 FQNEAQ (reference sequence). The ends were cut back, 5 bases at V and 4 bases at J, with 6 bases in the middle. The CDR3 is made up of 12 amino acids. The CDR3 protein is CASSRGNQPQHF. CDR3 in DNA: TGTGCCAGCAGCCGGGGGAATCAGCCCCAGCATTTT.

This chain connects TRBV15 to TRBJ2-3, with 9 bases matching TRBD2. Germline values: CDR1 LNHNV, CDR2 YYDKDF (reference sequence). CDR3 length: 18 residues. J gave up 3 bases and V 0 bases, and 10 bases lay outside the gene matches. CDR3: CATSRDKGRGGLTDTQYF. DNA for the CDR3: TGTGCCACCAGCAGAGATAAAGGGCGGGGGGGCTTAACAGATACGCAGTATTTT.

This clone appeared once. This rearrangement joins TRBV2 to TRBJ2-5; D gene unclear. The CDR3 has 12 residues. V lost 6 bases and J lost 3, with 8 bases in between. Germline V gene lookup returns CDR1 SNHLY and CDR2 FYNNEI. This CDR3 is CASRRQEETQYF. CDR3 bases: TGTGCCAGCAGGAGGCAGGAAGAGACCCAGTACTTC.

The chain is built from TRBV6-5 and TRBJ1-2, with D hard to call. Germline V gene lookup returns CDR1 MNHEY and CDR2 SVGAGI. V shed 1 base and J shed 4 bases, with 16 bases lying between them. This CDR3 has 16 residues. CDR3 residues: CASSYLTPVIGYGYTF. The CDR3 nucleotides are TGTGCCAGCAGTTACTTAACCCCTGTGATCGGCTATGGCTACACCTTC.

The chain employs TRBV15 and TRBJ1-1; D might be TRBD1 (6 bases). CDR3 size: 14 residues. Germline V gives CDR1 LNHNV, CDR2 YYDKDF (reference sequence). Between the trimmed V and J ends, which lost 6 bases and 1 base, there was a span of 12 bases. The CDR3 protein is CATRERGRNTEAFF. The DNA for the CDR3 is TGTGCCACCAGGGAAAGGGGGAGGAACACTGAAGCTTTCTTT.

The rearrangement joins TRBV6-6 to TRBJ2-7; 8 bases are shared with TRBD1. This CDR3 is built from 15 residues. V gave up 5 bases and J gave up 6 bases; unmatched junction bases: 12. Germline V gene sequence: CDR1 MNHNY, CDR2 SVGAGI (reference sequence). Here the CDR3 reads CASSGRTGKGFEQYV. CDR3 DNA: TGTGCCAGCAGTGGTCGGACAGGGAAAGGTTTCGAGCAGTACGTC.

The V gene is TRBV7-2, the J gene TRBJ1-2; tentative D call: TRBD1 (6 bases). From germline, CDR1 is SGHTA and CDR2 FQGNSA. Trimming pared 4 bases from V and 4 bases from J, leaving 7 bases between. This CDR3 contains 12 residues. CDR3 in amino acids: CASSSQGYGYTF. In DNA, the CDR3 is TGTGCCAGCAGCTCACAGGGCTATGGCTACACCTTC.

This sequence joins TRBV4-1 and TRBJ1-6; 9 nucleotides align to TRBD1. Germline V gene lookup returns CDR1 MGHRA and CDR2 YSYEKL. J was trimmed by 9 bases and V by 6 bases; bases with no gene match: 12. There are 16 residues in the CDR3. Written as DNA, the CDR3 is TGCGCCAGCAGTCTCAGACCGGGACAGGGACTTTCACCCCTCCACTTT. Amino acid sequence: CASSLRPGQGLSPLHF.

The V call is TRBV5-1, the J call TRBJ1-1, with D hard to call. The V and J ends lost 2 bases and 4 bases respectively, with 9 bases between them. There are 13 residues in the CDR3. CDR1 is SGHRS, CDR2 YFSETQ, per germline. This CDR3 is CASSFSVGTEAFF. CDR3 nucleotide sequence: TGCGCCAGCAGCTTTAGTGTCGGCACTGAAGCTTTCTTT.

This chain links TRBV11-2 with TRBJ2-7; D may be TRBD2 (5 bases). V was pared by 1 base and J by 0 bases, with 7 bases between. The CDR3 extends over 14 amino acids. The V gene's germline CDR1 is SGHAT and CDR2 FQNNGV. This CDR3 reads CASSLAGSSYEQYV. DNA of the CDR3: TGTGCCAGCAGCTTAGCGGGGAGCTCCTACGAGCAGTACGTC.

The chain recombines TRBV19 with TRBJ2-3; no clear D gene. The CDR3 covers 11 residues. CDR1 and CDR2 (germline): LNHDA, SQIVND (reference sequence). The ends were cut back, 5 bases at V and 8 bases at J, with 8 bases in the middle. CDR3 sequence (DNA): TGTGCCAGTAGTCCGGGTATTACGCAGTATTTT. Protein product: CASSPGITQYF.

This clone was picked up one time. The genes are TRBV12-3 or TRBV12-4 and TRBJ2-5, with 8 bases lining up with TRBD2. This CDR3 spans 13 amino acids. V shed 5 bases and J 5 bases; nucleotides not matched to a gene: 4. The CDR3 sequence: CASSRGGSETQYF. CDR3 DNA sequence: TGTGCCAGCAGTCGGGGGGGGTCGGAGACCCAGTACTTC.